These T cell receptor beta chains were read from a single sample in a study of blood T cell repertoires in COVID-19. Sequenced by immunoSEQ multiplex PCR; TCRdb stores in-frame clones only, minus some. The repertoire holds 97,000 or so clones, about 83% seen once, with more than 9% in the top ten. Sequencing was performed on peripheral blood. The receptors come from a man aged 35 to 55 with active or convalescent COVID-19. The CDR3 runs from the conserved cysteine through the conserved F or W. D genes are given only for firm matches. The size field is filled for only some rows; it gives once, few, many or a size class.

J gene | V gene | clone size | D gene | CDR3 protein | CDR3 DNA
TRBJ1-3 | TRBV2 | - | - | CASRDSWPGNTIYF | TGTGCCAGCAGGGACAGTTGGCCTGGAAACACCATATATTTT
TRBJ1-1 | TRBV6-5 | - | - | CASRRPGDLNTEAFF | TGTGCCAGCAGGAGGCCAGGGGATCTGAACACTGAAGCTTTCTTT
TRBJ1-4 | TRBV5-1 | - | TRBD1 | CASSLAGTGGANEKLFF | TGCGCCAGCAGCTTGGCCGGGACAGGGGGCGCGAATGAAAAACTGTTTTTT
TRBJ1-1 | TRBV6-5 | - | TRBD1 | CASSHQGALNTEAFF | TGTGCCAGCAGTCACCAGGGGGCACTGAACACTGAAGCTTTCTTT
TRBJ2-7 | TRBV7-9 | - | TRBD1 | CASSSGQGLSYEQYF | TGTGCCAGCAGCTCGGGACAGGGCCTTTCCTACGAGCAGTACTTC
TRBJ1-4 | TRBV5-1 | - | - | CASSLGSGGGEKLFF | TGCGCCAGCAGCTTGGGGTCGGGGGGAGGTGAAAAACTGTTTTTT
TRBJ1-6 | TRBV4-3 | once | - | CASSQDNSGRSPLHF | TGCGCCAGCAGCCAAGATAATAGCGGGAGGTCACCCCTCCACTTT
TRBJ2-2 | TRBV10-3 | - | - | CAAYRERTGELFF | TGTGCCGCATACAGGGAACGCACCGGGGAGCTGTTTTTT
TRBJ2-7 | TRBV27 | - | - | CASRISQGTYEQYF | TGTGCCAGCAGAATCTCACAGGGTACGTACGAGCAGTACTTC
TRBJ2-2 | TRBV7-8 | - | - | CASNHFRAGNTGELFF | TGTGCCAGCAACCATTTTCGAGCGGGGAACACCGGGGAGCTGTTTTTT
TRBJ1-2 | TRBV27 | - | TRBD1 | CATYQTGKIYGYTF | TGTGCCACCTACCAGACAGGGAAGATCTATGGCTACACCTTC
TRBJ1-4 | TRBV7-9 | - | - | CASSLRQIDNEKLFF | TGTGCCAGCAGCTTACGACAGATAGATAATGAAAAACTGTTTTTT
TRBJ1-5 | TRBV6-5 | - | - | CASSSDTGYSNQPQHF | TGTGCCAGCAGTTCCGACACAGGGTATAGCAATCAGCCCCAGCATTTT
TRBJ2-3 | TRBV7-2 | - | TRBD2 | CASSLVRGGDTQYF | TGTGCCAGCAGCTTAGTACGGGGGGGAGATACGCAGTATTTT
TRBJ1-2 | TRBV19 | - | - | CASRNPGTLGYTF | TGTGCCAGTAGGAACCCCGGGACACTCGGCTACACCTTC
TRBJ1-3 | TRBV12-3/TRBV12-4 | once | - | CASRPGSGNTIYF | TGTGCCAGCCGCCCCGGGTCTGGAAACACCATATATTTT
TRBJ2-5 | TRBV9 | once | TRBD2 | CASSASGRPQETQYF | TGTGCCAGCAGCGCTAGCGGGCGCCCTCAAGAGACCCAGTACTTC
TRBJ2-7 | TRBV5-4 | - | - | CASSLEEHEQYF | TGTGCCAGCAGCTTGGAAGAGCACGAGCAGTACTTC
TRBJ1-1 | TRBV6-4 | - | TRBD1 | CASRQTGPMNTEAFF | TGTGCCAGCAGACAGACAGGGCCCATGAACACTGAAGCTTTCTTT
TRBJ1-6 | TRBV5-6 | - | - | CASSLDRGDNSPLHF | TGTGCCAGCAGCTTGGATCGGGGAGACAATTCACCCCTCCACTTT
TRBJ1-1 | TRBV6-6 | few | - | CASSYRGGTEAFF | TGTGCCAGCAGTTACCGGGGAGGCACTGAAGCTTTCTTT
TRBJ2-7 | TRBV11-2 | medium-sized | - | CASSLDLLGLASEQYF | TGTGCCAGCAGCTTAGATCTCCTTGGGCTAGCATCCGAGCAGTACTTC
TRBJ2-1 | TRBV2 | once | - | CASRFQGKGNEQFF | TGTGCCAGCAGATTCCAGGGGAAAGGGAATGAGCAGTTCTTC
TRBJ1-6 | TRBV30 | - | - | CAGSGQGNSPLHF | TGTGCCGGTTCGGGGCAGGGGAATTCACCCCTCCACTTT
TRBJ1-2 | TRBV29-1 | - | TRBD1 | CSVDRQGGYGYTF | TGCAGCGTTGACCGACAGGGCGGCTATGGCTACACCTTC
TRBJ2-3 | TRBV20-1 | - | TRBD2 | CSASRPAGDTDTQYF | TGCAGTGCTAGTCGTCCAGCGGGGGACACAGATACGCAGTATTTT
TRBJ2-2 | TRBV19 | - | TRBD1 | CASSGQVNTGELFF | TGTGCCAGTAGTGGACAGGTGAACACCGGGGAGCTGTTTTTT
TRBJ1-2 | TRBV12-3/TRBV12-4 | - | - | CSVQGHYGYTF | TGTTCGGTACAGGGCCATTATGGCTACACCTTC
TRBJ2-2 | TRBV5-1 | - | - | CASSKGGTGELFF | TGCGCCAGCAGTAAGGGAGGAACCGGGGAGCTGTTTTTT
TRBJ2-2 | TRBV6-2/TRBV6-3 | - | TRBD1 | CASSPSGQGNTGELFF | TGTGCCAGCAGTCCCTCGGGACAGGGGAACACCGGGGAGCTGTTTTTT
TRBJ2-7 | TRBV10-3 | few | TRBD2 | CAISEATGTSYLEQYF | TGTGCCATCAGTGAGGCAACCGGGACTAGTTATCTCGAGCAGTACTTC
TRBJ1-4 | TRBV5-6 | - | - | CASSLQGISEKLFF | TGTGCCAGCAGCTTACAGGGTATAAGCGAAAAACTGTTTTTT
TRBJ1-1 | TRBV14 | - | - | CASSRGPLKNTEAFF | TGTGCCAGCAGCCGGGGGCCCCTCAAAAACACTGAAGCTTTCTTT
TRBJ2-7 | TRBV5-1 | - | TRBD1 | CASSSVWGQGGNEQYF | TGCGCCAGCAGCTCAGTCTGGGGACAGGGCGGCAACGAGCAGTACTTC
TRBJ2-7 | TRBV3-1/TRBV3-2 | once | - | CASSHTGPYEQYF | TGTGCCAGCAGCCACACAGGGCCCTACGAGCAGTACTTC
TRBJ2-7 | TRBV27 | - | - | CASSLSQSLNEQYF | TGTGCCAGCAGTTTGTCCCAGTCGTTGAACGAGCAGTACTTC
TRBJ1-5 | TRBV19 | - | TRBD1 | CASSSGTVNQPQHF | TGTGCCAGTAGTAGCGGGACAGTCAATCAGCCCCAGCATTTT
TRBJ1-1 | TRBV9 | - | TRBD1 | CASSVDRKTTEAFF | TGTGCCAGCAGCGTGGACAGGAAAACCACTGAAGCTTTCTTT
TRBJ2-7 | TRBV18 | - | TRBD1 | CASSPGTGGSYEQYF | TGTGCCAGCTCACCAGGGACAGGGGGTTCCTACGAGCAGTACTTC
TRBJ2-5 | TRBV7-9 | - | TRBD1 | CASSPRDRGQETQYF | TGTGCCAGCAGCCCCCGGGACAGGGGTCAAGAGACCCAGTACTTC
TRBJ2-3 | TRBV9 | - | - | CASSALAGDTQYF | TGTGCCAGCAGCGCGTTGGCGGGAGATACGCAGTATTTT
TRBJ1-2 | TRBV10-3 | - | - | CAISEGQGKYGYTF | TGTGCCATCAGTGAAGGCCAGGGAAAGTATGGCTACACCTTC
TRBJ1-5 | TRBV21-1 | - | - | CASSKRKGKGPFTQPQHF | TGTGCCAGCAGCAAAAGAAAGGGGAAGGGTCCGTTTACTCAGCCCCAGCATTTT
TRBJ1-5 | TRBV4-1 | - | - | CASSQDPAGNQPQHF | TGCGCCAGCAGCCAAGATCCGGCAGGAAATCAGCCCCAGCATTTT
TRBJ2-5 | TRBV11-2 | - | - | CASSSVLQETQYF | TGTGCCAGCAGCTCCGTCCTCCAAGAGACCCAGTACTTC
TRBJ1-2 | TRBV6-6 | - | TRBD1 | CASSYSDRGIGYTF | TGTGCCAGCAGTTACTCGGACAGGGGGATTGGCTACACCTTC
TRBJ2-4 | TRBV27 | once | TRBD1 | CASSLSAIGQAINIQYF | TGTGCCAGCAGTTTATCGGCTATTGGACAGGCAATAAACATTCAGTACTTC
TRBJ2-7 | TRBV5-1 | - | TRBD1 | CASSPGQGSREQYF | TGCGCCAGCAGCCCGGGACAGGGCTCAAGGGAGCAGTACTTC